The entry below gives a single T cell receptor (beta chain) sequence along with its context. These data originate in a study of blood T cell repertoires in COVID-19. On the study more broadly: PBMCs, B-cell-depleted T cells, or T cells were the source of the cDNA or gDNA that made up the material.

This CDR3 spans 13 amino acids. The V segment lost 6 bases and the J segment 6 bases; nucleotides outside the gene matches: 6. CDR1 is SGHTA and CDR2 is FQGNSA in the germline V gene. Assay used: immunoSEQ multiplex PCR; TCRdb lists only in-frame clones, some missing. The sample includes fewer than 100,000 clones, less than 90% of them seen just once. The specimen was peripheral blood. V usage is TRBV7-2 and J usage is TRBJ1-2, with 8 nucleotides matching TRBD1. The sequence came from a man aged 55-75 years with acute or convalescent COVID-19. The CDR3 loop is CASRTGQGNGYTF. CDR3 nucleotide sequence: TGTGCCAGCAGAACAGGACAGGGAAATGGCTACACCTTC. Together with reference TRBV7-2 and TRBJ1-2, the CDR3 gives the full variable domain: GAGVSQSPSNKVTEKGKDVELRCDPISGHTALYWYRQSLGQGLEFLIYFQGNSAPDKSGLPSDRFSAERTGGSVSTLTIQRTQQEDSAVYLCASRTGQGNGYTFGSGTRLTVV.